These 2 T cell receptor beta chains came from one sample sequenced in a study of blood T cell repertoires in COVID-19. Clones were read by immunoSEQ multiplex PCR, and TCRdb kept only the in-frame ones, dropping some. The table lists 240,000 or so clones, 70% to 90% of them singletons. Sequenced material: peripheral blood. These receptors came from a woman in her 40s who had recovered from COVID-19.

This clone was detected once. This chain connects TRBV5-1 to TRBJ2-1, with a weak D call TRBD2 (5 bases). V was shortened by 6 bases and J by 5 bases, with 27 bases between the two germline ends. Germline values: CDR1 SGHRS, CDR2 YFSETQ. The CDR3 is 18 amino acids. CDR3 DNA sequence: TGCGCCAGCACCCCCCTGGTGGGTGGGCTAGCAGGCGACAATGAGCAGTTCTTC. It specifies CASTPLVGGLAGDNEQFF.

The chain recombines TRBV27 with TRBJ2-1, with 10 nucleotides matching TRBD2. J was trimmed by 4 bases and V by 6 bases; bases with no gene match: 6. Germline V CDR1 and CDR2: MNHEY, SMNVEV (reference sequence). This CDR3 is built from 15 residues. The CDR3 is CASSVGTSAYNEQFF. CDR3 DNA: TGTGCCAGCAGCGTGGGGACTAGCGCGTACAATGAGCAGTTCTTC.